This T cell receptor beta chain appears in the sequencing data of a study of T cells in Graves' hyperthyroidism and ophthalmopathy. Study-wide background: Peripheral blood was secured at the point of initial diagnosis, before any treatment.

Amplification of TCR beta CDR3 regions was performed using RNA transcripts as template. First-round RT-PCR targeting the TCR CDR3 was performed with the HTBI primer set. TCRdb reprocessed the multiplex PCR reads with MiXCR, giving one entry per CDR3 protein. The sample consists of roughly 500,000 distinct CDR3 sequences, roughly 22% of them appearing once. This CDR3 is 14 amino acids long. In germline, CDR1 is MNHEY, CDR2 SVGEGT. V gave up 5 bases and J gave up 5 bases, with 16 bases separating them. This clonotype has a handful of counts. The authors took PBMCs from 10 ml fresh peripheral blood. Sequencing input: blood. The sequence was collected from a woman aged 70 to 79 with Graves' ophthalmopathy. This chain connects TRBV6-2 or TRBV6-3 to TRBJ2-7; D remains ambiguous. The CDR3 DNA reads TGTGCCAGCAGTGCCCAGGTGGAACTCCACGAGCAGTACTTC. Encoded protein: CASSAQVELHEQYF.